The 26 T cell receptor beta chains below were found in one sample sequenced in a study of technical replicates of blood from several donors (dated by TCRdb to between 2016 and 2019). The method behind the library was the immunoSEQ multiplex PCR assay. Imported from immuneACCESS, the table was reduced by TCRdb to in-frame sequences with V and J called. These copies leave out some clones; in studies compared against another copy, an unresolved V gene accounts for under half, and the cause of the remainder is not known. The sample table contains 65,000 to 70,000 clones; only one count was recorded for over 75% of them. Jointly, the top ten make up less than 5% of the sample. Source material: PBMCs. The receptors were gathered from a human donor in good health. Some clones in this sample may be carry-over from other donors' samples.

The V call is TRBV10-3, the J call TRBJ2-3, with D perhaps matching TRBD2 (5 bases). The germline gives CDR1 ENHRY, CDR2 SYGVKD. Trimming removed 3 bases from V and 2 bases from J, with 12 bases in between. The length of the CDR3 is 15 residues. The CDR3 is CAISDSRAPTDTQYF. The CDR3 region has the DNA TGTGCCATCAGTGATTCGCGGGCCCCCACAGATACGCAGTATTTT.

In its sample, this clone was seen once. CDR3 region: CASSLPGVTQYF. CDR3 bases: TGTGCCAGCAGTTTACCCGGGGTGACCCAGTACTTC. The chain uses TRBV28 and TRBJ2-5, with D maybe TRBD2 (5 bases). Trimming left V 2 bases short and J 7 bases short, with 8 bases between. Germline lookup yields CDR1 MDHEN and CDR2 SYDVKM. The CDR3 totals 12 residues.

The V and J genes are TRBV10-3 and TRBJ1-1, with 7 bases lining up with TRBD1. V was clipped by 7 bases and J by 2 bases; unmatched bases: 4. This CDR3 has 13 amino acids. CDR1 ENHRY and CDR2 SYGVKD come from the germline V gene. As DNA, the CDR3 is TGTGCCATCAACGGACAGGCTAACACTGAAGCTTTCTTT. Amino acid sequence: CAINGQANTEAFF.

The chain couples TRBV4-1 to TRBJ2-3, with D maybe TRBD2 (6 bases). Germline values: CDR1 MGHRA, CDR2 YSYEKL. Trimming cost V 5 bases and J 3 bases, with 15 bases left between them. The CDR3 spans 15 residues. CDR3 residues: CASSSYVGGTDTQYF. The CDR3 coding sequence is TGCGCCAGCAGCAGTTATGTGGGGGGTACAGATACGCAGTATTTT.

This chain links TRBV11-2 with TRBJ2-5; the match to TRBD2 covers 12 bases. CDR1 SGHAT and CDR2 FQNNGV come from the germline V gene. The CDR3 is made up of 18 amino acids. Trimming removed 6 bases from V and 2 bases from J; junction bases left unmatched: 13. The CDR3 DNA reads as TGTGCCAGCAGGTCGACTAGCGGGAGTCGGGGTTGGCAAGAGACCCAGTACTTC. Translation: CASRSTSGSRGWQETQYF.

This clone has only a few counts. The chain has TRBV6-5 and TRBJ2-7; 7 positions match TRBD1. V shed 4 bases and J 3 bases; nucleotides not matched to a gene: 3. CDR1 is MNHEY and CDR2 is SVGAGI in the germline V gene. This CDR3 has 13 amino acids. Here the CDR3 reads CASSSTGFYEQYF. CDR3 DNA sequence: TGTGCCAGCAGTTCGACAGGGTTCTACGAGCAGTACTTC.

V is TRBV19 and J is TRBJ2-5; weak D call: TRBD1 (5 bases). Trimming removed 5 bases from V and 3 bases from J, with 13 bases in between. Germline lookup yields CDR1 LNHDA and CDR2 SQIVND (reference sequence). CDR3 length equals 14 residues. CDR3 DNA: TGTGCCAGTAGTGTGCTGGACACCGAAGAGACCCAGTACTTC. This sequence encodes CASSVLDTEETQYF.

This chain joins TRBV2 and TRBJ1-1; 9 bases agree with TRBD1. The CDR3 contains 12 residues. V was pared by 8 bases and J by 5 bases, with 3 bases of the junction left unmatched. The germline V gene has CDR1 SNHLY and CDR2 FYNNEI. CDR3 in DNA: TGTGCCAGCGGGGACAGGGTGACTGAAGCTTTCTTT. This codes for CASGDRVTEAFF.

The V and J genes are TRBV27 and TRBJ2-7, with D possibly matching TRBD1 (6 bases). The CDR3 is 18 residues long. Germline assignment: CDR1 MNHEY and CDR2 SMNVEV (reference sequence). Trimming left V 4 bases short and J 2 bases short, with 24 bases between. The CDR3, as DNA: TGTGCCAGCAGTTCACTCCGAAAGACAGGAACATTAACCTACGAGCAGTACTTC. It translates to CASSSLRKTGTLTYEQYF.

The V call is TRBV7-3, the J call TRBJ2-2; 7 bases align to TRBD2. V was clipped by 5 bases and J by 5 bases; unmatched bases: 11. The CDR3 contains 16 residues. Germline V gene sequence: CDR1 SGHTA, CDR2 FQGTGA. The CDR3 sequence is CASSLIGGDPTGELFF. The CDR3 DNA is TGTGCCAGCAGCCTCATTGGGGGGGATCCGACCGGGGAGCTGTTTTTT.

This chain joins TRBV6-6 and TRBJ1-6; D uncertain. V was pared by 7 bases and J by 0 bases, with 13 bases between. CDR3 size: 16 residues. Germline loops: CDR1 MNHNY, CDR2 SVGAGI (reference sequence). The chain's CDR3 is CASTPRWSSYNSPLHF. The CDR3 region has the DNA TGTGCCAGCACCCCACGCTGGAGCTCCTATAATTCACCCCTCCACTTT.

The rearrangement uses TRBV29-1 and TRBJ1-2; 9 bases align to TRBD1. CDR3 length: 12 amino acids. Germline CDR1 and CDR2: SQVTM and ANQGSEA. V trimming: 0 bases; J trimming: 7 bases; junction bases outside the gene matches: 0. CDR3: CSVEETGGGYTF. CDR3 bases: TGCAGCGTTGAAGAGACAGGGGGTGGCTACACCTTC.

The chain employs TRBV7-2 and TRBJ1-5; possibly TRBD1 for D (6 bases). The CDR3 runs to 17 residues. Between the trimmed V and J ends, which lost 2 bases and 2 bases, there was a span of 16 bases. CDR1 and CDR2 from the germline V gene are SGHTA and FQGNSA. CDR3 amino acids: CASSLQGRRGGNQPQHF. The CDR3 DNA is TGTGCCAGCAGCTTACAGGGGCGCCGGGGGGGCAATCAGCCCCAGCATTTT. The whole variable domain, remainder taken from reference TRBV7-2 and TRBJ1-5, is GAGVSQSPSNKVTEKGKDVELRCDPISGHTALYWYRQSLGQGLEFLIYFQGNSAPDKSGLPSDRFSAERTGGSVSTLTIQRTQQEDSAVYLCASSLQGRRGGNQPQHFGDGTRLSIL.

J is TRBJ2-2 and V is TRBV7-2; the match to TRBD2 covers 13 bases. Germline values: CDR1 SGHTA, CDR2 FQGNSA. CDR3 length: 18 residues. J lost 6 bases, V lost 5 bases, and 12 bases had no gene match. The CDR3 region is CASSKSGTSGAGAGELFF. The CDR3 bases are TGTGCCAGCAGCAAATCCGGGACTAGCGGGGCGGGGGCCGGGGAGCTGTTTTTT.

The chain joins TRBV5-8 to TRBJ1-1, with 12 bases identical to TRBD1. Germline V gene lookup returns CDR1 SGHTS and CDR2 YDEGEE. V lost 4 bases to trimming and J lost 11 bases; unmatched junction nucleotides: 12. CDR3 size: 15 residues. CDR3 coding DNA: TGTGCCAGCAGCGGGGGACAGGGGGCCTGGGAGGAGGCTTTCTTT. Protein product: CASSGGQGAWEEAFF. The entire variable domain, with the rest obtained from reference TRBV5-8 and TRBJ1-1, is as follows: EAGVTQSPTHLIKTRGQQATLRCSPISGHTSVYWYQQALGLGLQFLLWYDEGEERNRGNFPPRFSGRQFPNYSSELNVNALELEDSALYLCASSGGQGAWEEAFFGQGTRLTVV.

The chain joins TRBV7-9 to TRBJ2-1; 7 nucleotides agree with TRBD1. The CDR3 contains 16 residues. Per germline, CDR1 SEHNR and CDR2 FQNEAQ (reference sequence). The V segment lost 4 bases and the J segment 6 bases; nucleotides outside the gene matches: 12. CDR3 in DNA: TGTGCCAGCAGCTCCACACCTGACAGGGTAGGCAATGAGCAGTTCTTC. It codes for CASSSTPDRVGNEQFF.

The chain is built from TRBV27 and TRBJ2-5; maybe TRBD2 (6 bases). V lost 5 bases and J 5 bases, leaving 18 bases between the germline ends. The CDR3 has 15 amino acids. Germline V gives CDR1 MNHEY, CDR2 SMNVEV (reference sequence). In DNA, the CDR3 is TGTGCCAGCAGTCTGGGGTTGGGGGGTTGGGAGACCCAGTACTTC. Translated: CASSLGLGGWETQYF.

The chain joins TRBV10-3 to TRBJ2-7, with 10 positions matching TRBD1. The CDR3 contains 14 residues. The V segment lost 11 bases and the J segment 4 bases; nucleotides outside the gene matches: 11. From germline, CDR1 is ENHRY and CDR2 SYGVKD. The CDR3 region has the DNA TGTGCCGCAACGACAGGGGGCTTAAGGTACGAGCAGTACTTC. Translating it yields CAATTGGLRYEQYF.

The J gene is TRBJ2-1, the V gene TRBV4-2; 10 bases line up with TRBD2. V shed 0 bases, J shed 6 bases, and the junction held 5 bases outside the gene matches. The germline gives CDR1 LGHNA, CDR2 YNFKEQ. The CDR3 is made up of 16 amino acids. The CDR3 region has the DNA TGTGCCAGCAGCCAAGATTGGAGCGGGGGGGCCAATGAGCAGTTCTTC. It specifies CASSQDWSGGANEQFF.

The CDR3 loop is CASIRGNEQFF. The CDR3 DNA sequence: TGTGCCAGCATAAGGGGCAATGAGCAGTTCTTC. V and J are TRBV6-6 and TRBJ2-1; D perhaps matches TRBD1 (5 bases). The germline V gene encodes CDR1 MNHNY and CDR2 SVGAGI (reference sequence). This CDR3 contains 11 residues. V shed 7 bases and J shed 6 bases, with 7 bases lying between them.

This clone was observed a single time. The gene calls are TRBV9 and TRBJ2-1; D might be TRBD1 (6 bases). In germline, CDR1 is SGDLS, CDR2 YYNGEE. Trimming removed 1 base from V and 0 bases from J, with 11 bases in between. The CDR3 totals 16 residues. Here the CDR3 DNA reads TGTGCCAGCAGCGTAAATCAGGGGAACTCCTACAATGAGCAGTTCTTC. As protein: CASSVNQGNSYNEQFF.

DNA for the CDR3: TGTGCCAGCAGCAATCGGGAATGGGCTGTCCCGCAGTATTTT. It specifies CASSNREWAVPQYF. The chain recombines TRBV21-1 with TRBJ2-3; the D call of TRBD2 is as the table states it, not checked on the DNA. TRBV21-1 is noted as a pseudogene. This CDR3 has 14 amino acids.

The chain is built from TRBV29-1 and TRBJ2-7; D may be TRBD2 (6 bases). Trimming shortened V by 7 bases and J by 5 bases, and 15 bases separated the two germline ends. This CDR3 region has 12 residues. Germline loops: CDR1 SQVTM, CDR2 ANQGSEA. CDR3 in DNA: TGCAGCGCCGCCGTTCGGGGGAACGAGCAGTACTTC. As protein: CSAAVRGNEQYF.

This clone was recorded a few times. CDR3 nucleotide sequence: TGTGCCAGCAGTCCCCTGGGCAGGCTCATGAACACTGAAGCTTTCTTT. Amino acid sequence: CASSPLGRLMNTEAFF. V and J are TRBV27 and TRBJ1-1; D is ambiguous. Germline CDR1 and CDR2: MNHEY and SMNVEV (reference sequence). Trimming shortened V by 5 bases and J by 0 bases, and 16 bases separated the two germline ends. This CDR3 is 16 amino acids long.

The chain joins TRBV7-2 to TRBJ1-3; the D gene is possibly TRBD1 (6 bases). Germline CDR1 is SGHTA and CDR2 is FQGNSA. The CDR3 totals 14 residues. Deletions cut 5 bases from V and 2 bases from J, with 10 bases between. The CDR3 bases are TGTGCCAGCAGCAACAGGGTGCCTGGAAACACCATATATTTT. This codes for CASSNRVPGNTIYF.

This clone is a singleton in its sample. The gene calls are TRBV6-5 and TRBJ1-3; 7 bases are a match to TRBD1. CDR1 MNHEY and CDR2 SVGAGI come from the germline V gene. The CDR3 contains 15 residues. The V gene end was trimmed by 2 bases and the J gene end by 8 bases; junction bases not matched to a gene: 9. The DNA for the CDR3 is TGTGCCAGCAGTTACACCGCCGGACAGGATTACACCATATATTTT. It is translated as CASSYTAGQDYTIYF.